One and the same sample provided the 8 T cell receptor beta chains below, sequenced in a study of post-analysis software for immune sequencing data. cDNA libraries for TCR beta contained unique molecular identifiers. A single record per CDR3 protein comes from TCRdb applying MiXCR to the PCR reads. The sample lists about 540,000 distinct CDR3 sequences, less than 40% occurring once. Study-level results: In patients, TRBV5-6, TRBV5-1 and TRBV20-1 belonged to five TRBV segments found more frequently than in controls.

Their antigens remain unidentified. The sequencing sample was made of blood. The receptors were gathered from a girl under 18 with multiple sclerosis.

This clonotype was counted only a few times. J is TRBJ1-1 and V is TRBV4-1; D gene uncertain. Looked up from germline, CDR1 is MGHRA and CDR2 is YSYEKL. The germline V and J ends were trimmed by 0 bases and 2 bases, with 19 bases remaining between them. This CDR3 spans 18 amino acids. The CDR3 DNA reads TGCGCCAGCAGCCAAGATGGAATGGCAGGTCGGCTTAACACTGAAGCTTTCTTT. This encodes CASSQDGMAGRLNTEAFF.

The chain joins TRBV20-1 to TRBJ2-3; D ambiguous. V lost 0 bases and J 2 bases, leaving 9 bases between the germline ends. Germline-derived CDR1 and CDR2 are DFQATT and SNEGSKA (reference sequence). The CDR3 contains 14 residues. CDR3 residues: CSARDRRPTDTQYF. The CDR3 nucleotides read TGCAGTGCTAGAGATCGACGCCCCACAGATACGCAGTATTTT.

V is TRBV10-3 and J is TRBJ1-1; no clear D. The CDR3 spans 14 residues. Between the trimmed V and J ends, which lost 6 bases and 1 base, there was a span of 12 bases. Germline CDR1 is ENHRY and CDR2 is SYGVKD. The CDR3 here is CAIRLGQPNTEAFF. CDR3 nucleotide sequence: TGTGCCATCAGATTGGGCCAGCCGAACACTGAAGCTTTCTTT.

The chain recombines TRBV15 with TRBJ2-1, with D tentatively TRBD2 (6 bases). The V gene lost 2 bases and the J gene lost 4 bases, with 15 bases spanning the gap. The V gene's germline CDR1 is LNHNV and CDR2 YYDKDF (reference sequence). The CDR3 contains 16 residues. The CDR3 protein is CATSRTPGGPYNEQFF. DNA of the CDR3: TGTGCCACCAGCAGAACCCCCGGGGGACCTTACAATGAGCAGTTCTTC.

V is TRBV4-2 and J is TRBJ2-1; D call uncertain. The V gene's germline CDR1 is LGHNA and CDR2 YNFKEQ. This CDR3 contains 11 residues. The germline V and J ends were trimmed by 10 bases and 8 bases, with 12 bases remaining between them. The chain's CDR3 is CANSAGDEQFF. Written as DNA, the CDR3 is TGTGCCAACTCGGCAGGCGATGAGCAGTTCTTC.

Only a few counts were recorded for this clonotype. V usage is TRBV5-1 and J usage is TRBJ1-6; 7 bases align to TRBD1. CDR3 length: 14 residues. In germline, CDR1 is SGHRS, CDR2 YFSETQ. Unmatched junction bases numbered 5, after V lost 4 bases and J lost 7 bases. The chain's CDR3 is CASSPGQQNSPLHF. The CDR3 DNA reads as TGCGCCAGCAGCCCGGGACAGCAGAATTCACCCCTCCACTTT.

There are a few counts of this clonotype. The rearrangement uses TRBV5-4 and TRBJ2-3; tentatively, D is TRBD1 or TRBD2 (6 bases each). Trimming removed 1 base from V and 5 bases from J, with 11 bases in between. There are 14 residues in the CDR3. Germline CDR1 reads SGHNT; CDR2 reads YYREEE (reference sequence). The CDR3 DNA is TGTGCCAGCAGCTTGTCCGAGGGGGGAGATACGCAGTATTTT. Residues: CASSLSEGGDTQYF.

The chain employs TRBV5-1 and TRBJ2-1; 8 bases fit TRBD1. Trimming cost V 2 bases and J 6 bases; bases outside gene matches: 4. This CDR3 has 14 amino acids. Germline loops: CDR1 SGHRS, CDR2 YFSETQ. CDR3 nucleotide sequence: TGCGCCAGCAGCTTCCTAACAGGGGGCAATGAGCAGTTCTTC. Encoded protein: CASSFLTGGNEQFF.